The 30 T cell receptor beta chains given below trace back to one sample, sequenced in a study of shared clonotypes between healthy human individuals. Assay: immunoSEQ multiplex PCR; the TCRdb copy retains only in-frame clones and omits some. The data contain approximately 1,500,000 clones, 95% to 97% of them singletons. Sequencing was done on a sample of naive CD4+ T cells sorted from blood. Stated subset: CD45RA+ positively selected. These receptors were taken from a man aged 25-45 years in good health.

In DNA form, the CDR3 reads TGTGCCAGCAGCTTAGTACAGGGAAGAGGGAACAATGAGCAGTTCTTC. This translates into CASSLVQGRGNNEQFF. This rearrangement joins TRBV7-2 to TRBJ2-1; D might be TRBD1 (6 bases). The CDR3 has 16 residues. The germline V and J ends were trimmed by 1 base and 5 bases, with 15 bases remaining between them. Per germline, CDR1 SGHTA and CDR2 FQGNSA. The whole variable domain, remainder taken from reference TRBV7-2 and TRBJ2-1, is GAGVSQSPSNKVTEKGKDVELRCDPISGHTALYWYRQSLGQGLEFLIYFQGNSAPDKSGLPSDRFSAERTGGSVSTLTIQRTQQEDSAVYLCASSLVQGRGNNEQFFGPGTRLTVL.

As regards this clone: Other DNA sequences in this sample translate to the same CDR3. The chain is built from TRBV6-5 and TRBJ1-1; no firm D call. V dropped 2 bases and J dropped 0 bases, with 7 bases sitting between them. Germline assignment: CDR1 MNHEY and CDR2 SVGAGI. The CDR3 has 14 residues. This CDR3 reads CASSYRGLNTEAFF. CDR3 DNA sequence: TGTGCCAGCAGTTACCGGGGTTTGAACACTGAAGCTTTCTTT.

This chain links TRBV7-7 with TRBJ2-3, with 9 bases matching TRBD1. Germline trimming cut 6 bases from V and 0 bases from J; bases unmatched to any gene: 4. CDR3 size: 15 residues. Germline lookup yields CDR1 SSHAT and CDR2 FNYEAQ (reference sequence). CDR3 sequence (DNA): TGTGCCAGCAGTCCACAGGGGGCTAGCACAGATACGCAGTATTTT. This sequence encodes CASSPQGASTDTQYF.

The chain combines TRBV28 with TRBJ1-1; tentatively, D is TRBD1 (5 bases). V lost 6 bases, J lost 2 bases, and 13 bases lay in between. The CDR3 is made up of 14 amino acids. Germline V gene sequence: CDR1 MDHEN, CDR2 SYDVKM. CDR3: CASSLPRDNTEAFF. Written as DNA, the CDR3 is TGTGCCAGCAGCTTACCTCGGGACAACACTGAAGCTTTCTTT.

This clone was observed a single time. The gene calls are TRBV9 and TRBJ1-3; D is undetermined. The CDR3 covers 15 residues. Trimming shortened V by 0 bases and J by 1 base, and 8 bases separated the two germline ends. Germline V gene data show CDR1 as SGDLS and CDR2 as YYNGEE. In DNA form, the CDR3 reads TGTGCCAGCAGCGTAGCTCCCAGTTCTGGAAACACCATATATTTT. Its translation: CASSVAPSSGNTIYF.

The chain has TRBV18 and TRBJ2-3; D remains unclear. Germline lookup yields CDR1 KGHSH and CDR2 LQKENI. V lost 3 bases to trimming and J lost 4 bases, with 11 bases between them. The CDR3 covers 14 residues. For the CDR3, the DNA is TGTGCCAGCTCACCGAAGCCAAGTCCAGATACGCAGTATTTT. Amino acid sequence: CASSPKPSPDTQYF.

The genes are TRBV9 and TRBJ1-2; 7 bases fit TRBD1. Unmatched junction bases numbered 10, after V lost 3 bases and J lost 5 bases. This CDR3 has 15 residues. CDR1 SGDLS and CDR2 YYNGEE come from the germline V gene. The CDR3 protein is CASSADRELRYGYTF. CDR3 sequence (DNA): TGTGCCAGCAGCGCCGACAGGGAGCTTCGGTATGGCTACACCTTC.

The V and J genes are TRBV29-1 and TRBJ2-7; perhaps TRBD1 as D (6 bases). V lost 4 bases to trimming and J lost 1 base, with 23 bases between them. Germline assignment: CDR1 SQVTM and CDR2 ANQGSEA. The CDR3 has 17 residues. CDR3 nucleotides: TGCAGCGTTGCCCGCGGTTTTGGGACACTCGATTCCTACGAGCAGTACTTC. Its translation is CSVARGFGTLDSYEQYF.

The V call is TRBV27, the J call TRBJ2-4, with D uncertain. The CDR3 length is 15 residues. Per the germline V gene, CDR1 is MNHEY and CDR2 is SMNVEV (reference sequence). Trimming left V 2 bases short and J 1 base short, with 9 bases between. CDR3 in DNA: TGTGCCAGCAGTTTACAACGCCCCGCCAAAAACATTCAGTACTTC. Residues: CASSLQRPAKNIQYF.

This clone appeared a single time. V and J are TRBV19 and TRBJ1-5; no clear D. Trimming cost V 3 bases and J 3 bases, with 12 bases left between them. This CDR3 is built from 15 residues. The germline V gene encodes CDR1 LNHDA and CDR2 SQIVND (reference sequence). CDR3 loop: CASSISSQPNQPQHF. CDR3 DNA sequence: TGTGCCAGTAGTATTAGCTCGCAGCCCAATCAGCCCCAGCATTTT. Variable domain in full (rest from reference TRBV19 and TRBJ1-5): DGGITQSPKYLFRKEGQNVTLSCEQNLNHDAMYWYRQDPGQGLRLIYYSQIVNDFQKGDIAEGYSVSREKKESFPLTVTSAQKNPTAFYLCASSISSQPNQPQHFGDGTRLSIL.

V and J are TRBV5-4 and TRBJ2-1; perhaps TRBD2 as D (7 bases). The germline gives CDR1 SGHNT, CDR2 YYREEE (reference sequence). This CDR3 region has 17 residues. Trimming pared 2 bases from V and 7 bases from J, leaving 22 bases between. CDR3 sequence reads: CASSFNLAALQGNEQFF. CDR3 in DNA: TGTGCCAGCAGCTTTAATCTAGCGGCCCTCCAGGGGAATGAGCAGTTCTTC.

The chain employs TRBV2 and TRBJ1-3; D possibly corresponds to TRBD1 (6 bases). The CDR3 has 17 amino acids. The ends were cut back, 6 bases at V and 0 bases at J, with 18 bases in the middle. CDR1 and CDR2 (germline): SNHLY, FYNNEI. The CDR3, as DNA: TGTGCCAGCAGACTGATCGAGGGACACTTCTCTGGAAACACCATATATTTT. Translated: CASRLIEGHFSGNTIYF.

Note on this clone: One junction end does not reproduce the germline sequence, and a read error may be involved. This sequence joins TRBV7-7 and TRBJ2-5; D gene ambiguous. From germline, CDR1 is SSHAT and CDR2 FNYEAQ (reference sequence). This CDR3 is built from 11 residues. CDR3 sequence reads: CASSLKETQYF. The CDR3 coding sequence is TGTGCTAGCAGCTTAAAAGAGACCCAGTACTTC.

This chain joins TRBV18 and TRBJ2-4; 7 bases line up with TRBD2. V lost 6 bases and J lost 4; bases outside the gene matches: 6. Germline CDR1 KGHSH, CDR2 LQKENI. The length of the CDR3 is 14 residues. CDR3 residues: CASSPGTTKNIQYF. The CDR3 region has the DNA TGTGCCAGCTCCCCCGGGACTACTAAAAACATTCAGTACTTC.

In its sample, this clone was seen once. The chain employs TRBV28 and TRBJ1-5, with D possibly being TRBD1 (5 bases). The CDR3 length is 13 residues. The germline V and J ends were trimmed by 2 bases and 6 bases, with 8 bases remaining between them. The germline gives CDR1 MDHEN, CDR2 SYDVKM. CDR3 in amino acids: CASSLSGTQPQHF. The CDR3 nucleotides are TGTGCCAGCAGTTTAAGCGGGACTCAGCCCCAGCATTTT.

The chain uses TRBV5-1 and TRBJ2-3, with D possibly being TRBD2 (6 bases). Trimming stripped 0 bases from V and 6 bases from J, with 8 bases between. Germline V gene sequence: CDR1 SGHRS, CDR2 YFSETQ. The CDR3 loop spans 13 amino acids. The CDR3 DNA reads as TGCGCCAGCAGCTTGGGTCGGGGGGATACGCAGTATTTT. As protein: CASSLGRGDTQYF. The whole variable domain, remainder taken from reference TRBV5-1 and TRBJ2-3, is KAGVTQTPRYLIKTRGQQVTLSCSPISGHRSVSWYQQTPGQGLQFLFEYFSETQRNKGNFPGRFSGRQFSNSRSEMNVSTLELGDSALYLCASSLGRGDTQYFGPGTRLTVL.

Concerning this clone: The sample contains more than one DNA sequence encoding this CDR3. This rearrangement joins TRBV5-4 to TRBJ2-7; D may be TRBD2 (6 bases). The V gene lost 0 bases and the J gene lost 0 bases, with 10 bases spanning the gap. CDR3 length: 15 amino acids. Germline V gene sequence: CDR1 SGHNT, CDR2 YYREEE (reference sequence). This CDR3 reads CASSLVGGSSYEQYF. CDR3 sequence (DNA): TGTGCCAGCAGCTTGGTGGGGGGTAGCTCCTACGAGCAGTACTTC.

The chain links TRBV11-2 to TRBJ1-3, with D unresolved. The CDR3 has 14 amino acids. The V gene lost 0 bases and the J gene lost 0 bases, with 3 bases spanning the gap. Germline values: CDR1 SGHAT, CDR2 FQNNGV. This CDR3 reads CASSLDGSGNTIYF. DNA of the CDR3: TGTGCCAGCAGCTTAGATGGCTCTGGAAACACCATATATTTT. The full variable domain, rest sourced from reference TRBV11-2 and TRBJ1-3, is EAGVAQSPRYKIIEKRQSVAFWCNPISGHATLYWYQQILGQGPKLLIQFQNNGVVDDSQLPKDRFSAERLKGVDSTLKIQPAKLEDSAVYLCASSLDGSGNTIYFGEGSWLTVV.

The rearrangement links TRBV11-2 to TRBJ2-1; D may be TRBD2 (5 bases). V gave up 1 base and J gave up 8 bases, with 12 bases separating them. This CDR3 has 14 amino acids. CDR1 is SGHAT and CDR2 is FQNNGV in the germline V gene. The CDR3 DNA is TGTGCCAGCAGCTTAGCCTGGACTTGGGATGAGCAGTTCTTC. Amino acids: CASSLAWTWDEQFF.

J is TRBJ2-7 and V is TRBV5-1, with 12 nucleotides matching TRBD1. This CDR3 comprises 16 residues. The germline V gene encodes CDR1 SGHRS and CDR2 YFSETQ. Losses at the gene ends were 3 bases for V and 5 bases for J; bases not matched to a gene: 9. The CDR3 here is CASSSVDGTGGHEQYF. CDR3 nucleotide sequence: TGCGCCAGCAGCTCCGTGGACGGGACAGGGGGCCACGAGCAGTACTTC.

The V call is TRBV2, the J call TRBJ2-1; 9 bases map to TRBD2. The CDR3 runs 15 residues. The V gene end was trimmed by 2 bases and the J gene end by 6 bases; junction bases not matched to a gene: 5. From germline, CDR1 is SNHLY and CDR2 FYNNEI. DNA for the CDR3: TGTGCCAGCAGTGAAAGGGGACTAGCCCTCAATGAGCAGTTCTTC. Amino acid sequence: CASSERGLALNEQFF.

The chain carries TRBV27 and TRBJ2-1; 7 bases are a match to TRBD1. This CDR3 has 15 amino acids. Looked up from germline, CDR1 is MNHEY and CDR2 is SMNVEV (reference sequence). With 6 bases clipped from V and 5 bases from J, the junction kept 10 bases outside the gene matches. Here the CDR3 reads CASSQNRDSNNEQFF. For the CDR3, the DNA is TGTGCCAGCAGCCAAAACCGGGACAGCAACAATGAGCAGTTCTTC.

With regard to this clone: In the same sample, other DNA sequences code for this CDR3. The genes are TRBV28 and TRBJ2-7, with 7 positions matching TRBD2. The germline gives CDR1 MDHEN, CDR2 SYDVKM. The V gene end was trimmed by 3 bases and the J gene end by 0 bases; junction bases not matched to a gene: 2. The CDR3 runs to 14 residues. The CDR3 DNA is TGTGCCAGCAGTTTCGGCGGGAGCTCCTACGAGCAGTACTTC. Its translation: CASSFGGSSYEQYF.

The chain joins TRBV7-2 to TRBJ2-5; maybe TRBD1 (6 bases). From germline, CDR1 is SGHTA and CDR2 FQGNSA. The germline V and J ends were trimmed by 1 base and 5 bases, with 14 bases remaining between them. CDR3 length: 15 amino acids. The CDR3 loop reads CASSLVRAQGETQYF. The DNA of the CDR3 is TGTGCCAGCAGCTTAGTACGGGCTCAGGGGGAGACCCAGTACTTC.

The chain employs TRBV7-2 and TRBJ2-3, with 7 positions matching TRBD2. V was clipped by 1 base and J by 0 bases; unmatched bases: 4. Germline V gene sequence: CDR1 SGHTA, CDR2 FQGNSA. CDR3 length: 16 residues. The CDR3 DNA follows: TGTGCCAGCAGCTTAGTCGGGCGGGGGAGCACAGATACGCAGTATTTT. It is translated as CASSLVGRGSTDTQYF.

The table lists this clone with a count of one. The chain is built from TRBV28 and TRBJ1-2, with 8 nucleotides matching TRBD1. The CDR3 spans 14 residues. Germline CDR1 is MDHEN and CDR2 is SYDVKM. V shed 5 bases, J shed 4 bases, and the junction held 6 bases outside the gene matches. The CDR3 reads CASSPWTGSYGYTF. CDR3 DNA sequence: TGTGCCAGCAGTCCGTGGACAGGGAGCTATGGCTACACCTTC.

This chain joins TRBV28 and TRBJ1-5; 7 bases map to TRBD1. CDR3 length equals 16 residues. Trimming cost V 5 bases and J 3 bases; bases outside gene matches: 10. CDR1 is MDHEN, CDR2 SYDVKM, per germline. The CDR3 region has the DNA TGTGCCAGCAGTCCCACCTTGACAGGGCTCAATCAGCCCCAGCATTTT. Translated, it gives CASSPTLTGLNQPQHF.

The chain combines TRBV5-5 with TRBJ2-5, with D perhaps given as TRBD1 or TRBD2 (6 bases each). Trimming took off 0 bases at V and 5 bases at J, with 14 bases between the two ends. CDR3 length: 15 amino acids. Germline loops: CDR1 SGHKS, CDR2 YYEKEE (reference sequence). DNA of the CDR3: TGTGCCAGCAGCTTGGTCCGGGGGCCAAGGGAGACCCAGTACTTC. Protein sequence: CASSLVRGPRETQYF.

The V call is TRBV11-2, the J call TRBJ2-7; 8 nucleotides line up with TRBD2. From germline, CDR1 is SGHAT and CDR2 FQNNGV. Trimming took 5 bases from V and 0 from J; bases not matched to a gene: 9. The CDR3 totals 16 residues. The CDR3 DNA is TGTGCCAGCAGCCGTCTTGTAGCGGGGAGCTCCTACGAGCAGTACTTC. Its protein is CASSRLVAGSSYEQYF. Based on the CDR3 plus reference TRBV11-2 and TRBJ2-7, the full variable domain is EAGVAQSPRYKIIEKRQSVAFWCNPISGHATLYWYQQILGQGPKLLIQFQNNGVVDDSQLPKDRFSAERLKGVDSTLKIQPAKLEDSAVYLCASSRLVAGSSYEQYFGPGTRLTVT.

This chain connects TRBV19 to TRBJ1-4; a possible D gene is TRBD1 (6 bases). Germline loops: CDR1 LNHDA, CDR2 SQIVND (reference sequence). Trimming cost V 5 bases and J 7 bases, with 17 bases left between them. CDR3 size: 15 residues. The CDR3 DNA reads TGTGCCAGTAGTGAACAGGGACGGGAAAGTGAAAAACTGTTTTTT. Translation: CASSEQGRESEKLFF.